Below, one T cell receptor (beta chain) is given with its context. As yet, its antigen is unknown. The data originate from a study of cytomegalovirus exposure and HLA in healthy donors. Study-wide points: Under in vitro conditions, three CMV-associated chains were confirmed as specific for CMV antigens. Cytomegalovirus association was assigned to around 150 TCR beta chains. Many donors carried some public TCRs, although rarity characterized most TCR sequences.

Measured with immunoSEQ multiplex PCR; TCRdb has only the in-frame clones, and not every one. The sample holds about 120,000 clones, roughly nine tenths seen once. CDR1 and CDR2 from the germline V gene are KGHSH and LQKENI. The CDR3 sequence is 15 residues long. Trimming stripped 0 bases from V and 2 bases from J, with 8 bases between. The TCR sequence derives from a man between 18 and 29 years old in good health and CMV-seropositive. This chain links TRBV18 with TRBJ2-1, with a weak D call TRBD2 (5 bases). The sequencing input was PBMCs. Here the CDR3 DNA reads TGTGCCAGCTCACCACCGGCGGGTACCTACAATGAGCAGTTCTTC. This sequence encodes CASSPPAGTYNEQFF.